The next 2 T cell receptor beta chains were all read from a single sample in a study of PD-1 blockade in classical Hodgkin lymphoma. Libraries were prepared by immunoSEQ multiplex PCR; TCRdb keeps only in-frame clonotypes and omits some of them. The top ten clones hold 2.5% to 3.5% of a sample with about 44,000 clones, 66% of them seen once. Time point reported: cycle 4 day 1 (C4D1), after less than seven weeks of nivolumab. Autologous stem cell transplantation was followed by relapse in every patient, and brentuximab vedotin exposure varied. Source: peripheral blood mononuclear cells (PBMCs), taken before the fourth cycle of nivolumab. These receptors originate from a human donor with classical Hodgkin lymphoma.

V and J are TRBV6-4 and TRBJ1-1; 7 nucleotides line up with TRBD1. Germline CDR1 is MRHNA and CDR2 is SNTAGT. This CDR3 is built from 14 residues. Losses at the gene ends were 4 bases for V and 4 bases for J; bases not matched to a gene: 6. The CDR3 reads CASSVDREATEAFF. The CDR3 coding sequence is TGTGCCAGCAGTGTTGACAGGGAGGCCACTGAAGCTTTCTTT.

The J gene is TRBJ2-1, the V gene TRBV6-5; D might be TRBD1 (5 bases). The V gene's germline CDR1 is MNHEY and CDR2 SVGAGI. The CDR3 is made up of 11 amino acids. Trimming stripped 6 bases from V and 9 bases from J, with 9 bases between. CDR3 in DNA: TGTGCCAGCAGCTGGGGCGGTGAGCAGTTCTTC. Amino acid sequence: CASSWGGEQFF.